The 12 T cell receptor beta chains in this list originate from one sample, sequenced in a study of T cell responses to AZD1222 COVID-19 vaccine. Clones were read by immunoSEQ multiplex PCR, and TCRdb kept only the in-frame ones, dropping some. Of around 60,000 clones in the sample, around 85% were seen once. The input for sequencing was peripheral blood, taken 28 days after the second AZD1222 dose. The receptors come from an adult who received the AZD1222 COVID-19 vaccine.

The chain carries TRBV7-8 and TRBJ2-6; unclear D gene. The CDR3 is made up of 15 amino acids. Germline loops: CDR1 SGHVS, CDR2 FQNEAQ. The germline V and J ends were trimmed by 3 bases and 0 bases, with 6 bases remaining between them. CDR3: CASSFLNSGANVLTF. In DNA, the CDR3 is TGTGCCAGCAGCTTCTTAAACTCTGGGGCCAACGTCCTGACTTTC. The full variable domain, rest sourced from reference TRBV7-8 and TRBJ2-6, is GAGVSQSPRYKVAKRGQDVALRCDPISGHVSLFWYQQALGQGPEFLTYFQNEAQLDKSGLPSDRFFAERPEGSVSTLKIQRTQQEDSAVYLCASSFLNSGANVLTFGAGSRLTVL.

V gene TRBV18 combines with J gene TRBJ2-5; no firm D call. Trimming took off 3 bases at V and 5 bases at J, with 10 bases between the two ends. This CDR3 region has 13 residues. Germline loops: CDR1 KGHSH, CDR2 LQKENI. The CDR3 protein is CASSPVRLETQYF. The CDR3 bases are TGTGCCAGCTCACCGGTCAGACTTGAGACCCAGTACTTC.

The chain carries TRBV6-5 and TRBJ1-2; D ambiguous. In germline, CDR1 is MNHEY, CDR2 SVGAGI. The CDR3 is 13 residues long. Trimming removed 6 bases at V and 4 bases at J, with 12 bases between. CDR3 in DNA: TGTGCCAGCAGCCCCACGAGGAGCTATGGCTACACCTTC. Protein sequence: CASSPTRSYGYTF.

This chain joins TRBV19 and TRBJ1-2, with D possibly being TRBD1 (5 bases). This CDR3 is built from 15 residues. The V gene's germline CDR1 is LNHDA and CDR2 SQIVND (reference sequence). Trimming pared 2 bases from V and 3 bases from J, leaving 13 bases between. The CDR3 loop reads CASSISRDSHYGYTF. CDR3 DNA: TGTGCCAGTAGTATAAGTAGAGACAGTCACTATGGCTACACCTTC.

The chain is built from TRBV27 and TRBJ1-6, with TRBD1 matching over 9 bases. Per germline, CDR1 MNHEY and CDR2 SMNVEV (reference sequence). This CDR3 comprises 15 residues. The V and J ends lost 4 bases and 7 bases, in that order; junction bases with no gene match: 5. The CDR3 region is CASSSGQGINSPLHF. CDR3 nucleotides: TGTGCCAGCAGTTCCGGACAGGGGATCAATTCACCCCTCCACTTT.

This clone showed up just once. The rearrangement joins TRBV28 to TRBJ2-5, with D unclear. Germline lookup yields CDR1 MDHEN and CDR2 SYDVKM. The CDR3 has 13 amino acids. The V end lost 2 bases, the J end lost 5 bases, and 9 bases lay between the germline ends. CDR3 coding DNA: TGTGCCAGCAGTTTAATTAATCCGGAGACCCAGTACTTC. Translation: CASSLINPETQYF.

Here the CDR3 reads CASSWISGANVLTF. The CDR3 bases are TGTGCCAGCAGTTGGATCTCTGGGGCCAACGTCCTGACTTTC. This chain links TRBV27 with TRBJ2-6; no definite D call. CDR3 length equals 14 residues. Trimming removed 4 bases from V and 0 bases from J, with 4 bases in between. From germline, CDR1 is MNHEY and CDR2 SMNVEV (reference sequence).

The chain recombines TRBV19 with TRBJ2-1; 8 bases match TRBD2. The CDR3 loop spans 14 amino acids. The ends lost 5 bases at V and 6 bases at J; junction bases unmatched: 6. The V gene's germline CDR1 is LNHDA and CDR2 SQIVND (reference sequence). The CDR3 DNA reads TGTGCCAGTAGTGGAGCGGGAGTCCCCAATGAGCAGTTCTTC. This gives the protein CASSGAGVPNEQFF.

CDR3 in amino acids: CASSYEASGTYNGYNEQFF. DNA for the CDR3: TGTGCCAGCAGTTACGAGGCTAGCGGGACGTACAACGGATACAATGAGCAGTTCTTC. This rearrangement joins TRBV6-2 or TRBV6-3 to TRBJ2-1; 9 nucleotides match TRBD2. The V gene end was trimmed by 2 bases and the J gene end by 4 bases; junction bases not matched to a gene: 15. Germline V gene data show CDR1 as MNHEY and CDR2 as SVGEGT. This CDR3 is 19 amino acids long.

The gene calls are TRBV6-2 or TRBV6-3 and TRBJ2-2; D ambiguous. CDR3 size: 14 residues. Germline V lookup: CDR1 MNHEY, CDR2 SVGEGT. The V gene lost 3 bases and the J gene lost 2 bases, with 7 bases spanning the gap. The CDR3 loop is CASSYSLNTGELFF. CDR3 nucleotides: TGTGCCAGCAGTTATAGCCTTAACACCGGGGAGCTGTTTTTT.

This clone was observed a handful of times. The V gene is TRBV28, the J gene TRBJ1-2; D is unresolved. The CDR3 consists of 13 residues. V shed 2 bases and J shed 3 bases, with 7 bases lying between them. Germline lookup yields CDR1 MDHEN and CDR2 SYDVKM. The CDR3 loop is CASSLEPHYGYTF. The CDR3 DNA reads TGTGCCAGCAGTTTAGAACCCCACTATGGCTACACCTTC.

This chain uses TRBV19 with TRBJ2-7, with unresolved D. This CDR3 is 13 amino acids long. Per the germline V gene, CDR1 is LNHDA and CDR2 is SQIVND (reference sequence). V lost 4 bases and J 6 bases, leaving 13 bases between the germline ends. The CDR3 reads CASSTSKGGEQYF. CDR3 DNA: TGTGCCAGTAGTACCTCCAAGGGTGGCGAGCAGTACTTC.